The clone carrying this T cell receptor beta chain was detected only a few times. The antigen remains unidentified. V dropped 6 bases and J dropped 3; count of bases not matched to a gene: 8. The CDR3 is 15 residues long. CDR1 and CDR2 from the germline V gene are SNHLY and FYNNEI. The source of the sample is a study of CD8+ T cells in alopecia areata. Study-level findings and limits: Greater clonality was observed in lesional scalp samples, especially alopecia totalis/universalis, versus normal scalp. Scalp samples also yield sequences of resident alphabeta T cells from normal skin.

cDNA serving as the sequencing template came from extracted, reverse transcribed RNA. Method: immunoSEQ multiplex PCR; TCRdb's copy keeps in-frame clones and lacks some. This table holds around 150,000 clones, around 54% found once. Input material: CD4+ T cells sorted from blood. The TCR originated in a human donor in good health. V is TRBV2 and J is TRBJ1-1; 9 bases agree with TRBD1. The CDR3, as DNA: TGTGCCAGCAGAACAGGGGGACAGGGCGACACTGAAGCTTTCTTT. It yields the protein CASRTGGQGDTEAFF.